This TCR beta chain originates from a study of yellow fever vaccine responses in identical twins. Study-wide results and limits: Twins reportedly mounted vaccine T cell responses that seemed partly convergent, partly personalized.

The CDR3 spans 16 residues. Germline CDR1 is SGHAT and CDR2 is FQDESV (reference sequence). J was trimmed by 4 bases and V by 6 bases; bases with no gene match: 13. Note on this clonotype: Its antigen remains unknown.

MiXCR, run by TCRdb on the RT-PCR reads, gives a single entry per CDR3 protein. This sample yields roughly 18,000 distinct CDR3 sequences, of which about 61% are seen a single time; about 8.4% belongs to the top ten. The sequenced sample was T cells from blood (PBMCs), unsorted or a sorted subset (not recorded which), obtained before or after yellow fever vaccination (not recorded which). The rearrangement links TRBV11-1 to TRBJ1-1; 8 bases align to TRBD1. The sequence was collected from a young woman who received the yellow fever vaccine. CDR3 nucleotide sequence: TGTGCCAGCAGTCGGACAGGGTTTGTAAAGGGCACTGAAGCTTTCTTT. Translating gives CASSRTGFVKGTEAFF.